A selection of T cell receptor beta chains follows, all from one sample in a study of T and B cells in COVID-19 patients. One entry per CDR3 protein, called by TCRdb with MiXCR from the multiplex PCR reads. The sample records 15,000 to 20,000 distinct CDR3 sequences, 35% to 40% being singletons. The sequenced sample was blood. These receptors were taken from a human donor with active COVID-19. CDR3s leave out the opening cysteine and the closing phenylalanine or tryptophan. Fields, in order: V gene, J gene, CDR3 protein.

v_gene: TRBV20-1
j_gene: TRBJ2-1
CDR3aa: SAKGLAGGSISYNEQF

v_gene: TRBV27
j_gene: TRBJ2-5
CDR3aa: ASSFHSIGGTQY

v_gene: TRBV6-5
j_gene: TRBJ1-4
CDR3aa: ASRPAFGGADEKLF

v_gene: TRBV5-4
j_gene: TRBJ2-6
CDR3aa: VSSVAPSGANVLT

v_gene: TRBV12-3/TRBV12-4
j_gene: TRBJ1-5
CDR3aa: ASSLVGGQPQH

v_gene: TRBV10-3
j_gene: TRBJ1-2
CDR3aa: AISSGVGSANYGYT

v_gene: TRBV5-1
j_gene: TRBJ1-4
CDR3aa: ASSSQGTEKLF

v_gene: TRBV19
j_gene: TRBJ1-2
CDR3aa: ASSISLNYGYT

v_gene: TRBV12-3/TRBV12-4
j_gene: TRBJ2-5
CDR3aa: ASSLETQY

v_gene: TRBV19
j_gene: TRBJ2-2
CDR3aa: ASRRVGGYTGELF

v_gene: TRBV27
j_gene: TRBJ2-1
CDR3aa: ASSFPRTGNTYNEQF

v_gene: TRBV5-4
j_gene: TRBJ1-1
CDR3aa: ASSRQLNTEAF

v_gene: TRBV5-5
j_gene: TRBJ2-7
CDR3aa: ASSLDGTYEQY

v_gene: TRBV24-1
j_gene: TRBJ2-3
CDR3aa: ATSDFSDTQY

v_gene: TRBV18
j_gene: TRBJ1-6
CDR3aa: ASSQWTASRTYNSPLH

v_gene: TRBV11-2
j_gene: TRBJ2-7
CDR3aa: ASSLATSGGDYEQY

v_gene: TRBV19
j_gene: TRBJ1-5
CDR3aa: ASSMNILQPQH

v_gene: TRBV5-6
j_gene: TRBJ2-3
CDR3aa: ASNSLGWDTQY

v_gene: TRBV6-2/TRBV6-3
j_gene: TRBJ1-2
CDR3aa: ASGVITEEFNYGYT

v_gene: TRBV10-1
j_gene: TRBJ2-2
CDR3aa: ASSESYSGTGELF

v_gene: TRBV27
j_gene: TRBJ2-1
CDR3aa: ASSLSDSSYNEQF

v_gene: TRBV4-2
j_gene: TRBJ2-5
CDR3aa: ASSQVGWAETQY

v_gene: TRBV27
j_gene: TRBJ2-7
CDR3aa: ASKGEGFRGLDEQY

v_gene: TRBV20-1
j_gene: TRBJ2-5
CDR3aa: SARDWTGGETQY

v_gene: TRBV20-1
j_gene: TRBJ2-3
CDR3aa: SALRASGGTDTQY

v_gene: TRBV20-1
j_gene: TRBJ1-3
CDR3aa: SARDLRRSGNTIY

v_gene: TRBV19
j_gene: TRBJ2-3
CDR3aa: ASKAGGLSDTQY

v_gene: TRBV27
j_gene: TRBJ2-1
CDR3aa: ASSLSGLGQVYNEQF

v_gene: TRBV6-2/TRBV6-3
j_gene: TRBJ1-2
CDR3aa: ASRDRGQINYGYT

v_gene: TRBV6-5
j_gene: TRBJ2-3
CDR3aa: ASSPGLTTTDTQY

v_gene: TRBV6-5
j_gene: TRBJ2-7
CDR3aa: ASSSAGTGGSYEQY

v_gene: TRBV29-1
j_gene: TRBJ2-7
CDR3aa: SVELAGTTSYEQY

v_gene: TRBV6-6
j_gene: TRBJ2-2
CDR3aa: ASTFGRTGTGELF

v_gene: TRBV5-5
j_gene: TRBJ2-1
CDR3aa: ASSNSDPYNEQF

v_gene: TRBV6-1
j_gene: TRBJ1-6
CDR3aa: ASNHRQGGNSPLH

v_gene: TRBV6-5
j_gene: TRBJ2-6
CDR3aa: ASSYSTSQTPGANVLT